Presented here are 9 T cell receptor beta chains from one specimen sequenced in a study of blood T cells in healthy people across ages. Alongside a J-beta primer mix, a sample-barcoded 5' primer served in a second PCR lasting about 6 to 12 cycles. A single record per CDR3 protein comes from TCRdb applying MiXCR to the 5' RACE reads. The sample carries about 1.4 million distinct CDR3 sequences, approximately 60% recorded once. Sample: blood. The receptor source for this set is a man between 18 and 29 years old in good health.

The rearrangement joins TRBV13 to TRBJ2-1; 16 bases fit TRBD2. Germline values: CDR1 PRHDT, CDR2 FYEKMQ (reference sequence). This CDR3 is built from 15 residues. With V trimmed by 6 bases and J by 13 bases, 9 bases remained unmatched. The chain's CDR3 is CASSLEGTSGRGQFF. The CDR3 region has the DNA TGTGCCAGCAGTCTAGAAGGGACTAGCGGGAGGGGACAGTTCTTC.

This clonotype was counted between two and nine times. The CDR3 sequence: CSVVGTRQGGNEQFF. In DNA form, the CDR3 reads TGCAGCGTTGTAGGAACCAGACAGGGTGGCAATGAGCAGTTCTTC. The chain recombines TRBV29-1 with TRBJ2-1, with TRBD1 identical over 7 bases. With 4 bases clipped from V and 6 bases from J, the junction kept 12 bases outside the gene matches. Germline CDR1 is SQVTM and CDR2 is ANQGSEA. CDR3 length equals 15 residues.

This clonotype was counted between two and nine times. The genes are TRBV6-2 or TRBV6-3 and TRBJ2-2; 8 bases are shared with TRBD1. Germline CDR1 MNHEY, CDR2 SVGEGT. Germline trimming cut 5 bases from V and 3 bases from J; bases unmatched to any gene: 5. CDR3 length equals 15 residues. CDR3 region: CASSHTGGDTGELFF. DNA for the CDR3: TGTGCCAGCAGTCATACAGGGGGTGACACCGGGGAGCTGTTTTTT.

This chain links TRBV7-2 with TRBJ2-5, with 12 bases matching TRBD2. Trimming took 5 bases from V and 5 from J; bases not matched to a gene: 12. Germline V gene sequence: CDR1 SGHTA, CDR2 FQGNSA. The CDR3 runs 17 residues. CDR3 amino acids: CASSLTWLAGGPETQYF. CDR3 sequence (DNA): TGTGCCAGCAGCCTCACTTGGCTAGCGGGAGGGCCCGAGACCCAGTACTTC.

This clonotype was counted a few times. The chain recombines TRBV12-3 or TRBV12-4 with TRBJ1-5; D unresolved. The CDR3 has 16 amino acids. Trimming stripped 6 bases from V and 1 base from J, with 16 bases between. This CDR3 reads CASSWKGEGSNQPQHF. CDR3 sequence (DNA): TGTGCCAGCAGCTGGAAGGGTGAGGGAAGCAATCAGCCCCAGCATTTT.

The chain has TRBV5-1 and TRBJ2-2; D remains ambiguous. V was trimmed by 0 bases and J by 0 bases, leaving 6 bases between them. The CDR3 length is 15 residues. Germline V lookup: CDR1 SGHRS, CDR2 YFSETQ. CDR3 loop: CASSLDFPNTGELFF. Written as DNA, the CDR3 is TGCGCCAGCAGCTTGGACTTTCCGAACACCGGGGAGCTGTTTTTT.

DNA for the CDR3: TGCAGTGCTGTACCGGGACAGGGTAACTATGGCTACACCTTC. Translation gives CSAVPGQGNYGYTF. The chain combines TRBV20-1 with TRBJ1-2, with 9 bases that match TRBD1. Germline V gene data show CDR1 as DFQATT and CDR2 as SNEGSKA (reference sequence). This CDR3 region has 14 residues. Losses at the gene ends were 5 bases for V and 1 base for J; bases not matched to a gene: 5.

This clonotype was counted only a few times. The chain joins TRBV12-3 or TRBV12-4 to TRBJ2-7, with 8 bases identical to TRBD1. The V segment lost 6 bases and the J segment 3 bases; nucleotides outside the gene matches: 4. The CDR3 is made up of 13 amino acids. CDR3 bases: TGTGCCAGCAGCCTGGGACAGGTCTACGAGCAGTACTTC. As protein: CASSLGQVYEQYF.

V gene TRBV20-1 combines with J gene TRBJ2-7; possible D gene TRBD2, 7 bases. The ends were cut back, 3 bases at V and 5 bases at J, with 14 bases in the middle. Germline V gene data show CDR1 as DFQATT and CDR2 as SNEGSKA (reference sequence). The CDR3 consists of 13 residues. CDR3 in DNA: TGCAGTGCTAGCGGGGGGCTTTCCGACGAGCAGTACTTC. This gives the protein CSASGGLSDEQYF.